These T cell receptor beta chains were read from a single sample in a study of blood T cell repertoires in COVID-19. Profiled with immunoSEQ multiplex PCR; TCRdb holds only in-frame clones, not every one. The table lists just over 150,000 clones, around 89% of them singletons. Sequencing was done on a sample of PBMCs or T cells enriched from blood (not recorded which). The receptors here all came from a woman aged 50 to 65 who had recovered from COVID-19. Each CDR3 is given with its conserved first and last residue. D genes are given only for firm matches. Part of the rows lack a size; the others show once, few, many or a class for expanded clones.

TRBV27	TRBJ2-7	once	TRBD1	CASSFDRAAEQYF	TGTGCCAGCAGTTTTGACAGGGCGGCCGAGCAGTACTTC
TRBV7-2	TRBJ1-4	-	TRBD1	CASSSRQGGNEKLFF	TGTGCCAGCAGCTCTCGACAGGGGGGTAATGAAAAACTGTTTTTT
TRBV7-9	TRBJ1-3	-	TRBD1	CASSPPGQTSLIYF	TGTGCCAGCAGCCCCCCGGGACAGACCAGCCTCATATATTTT
TRBV18	TRBJ2-5	-	TRBD2	CASSPTGGDQETQYF	TGTGCCAGCTCACCAACCGGGGGGGACCAAGAGACCCAGTACTTC
TRBV2	TRBJ2-3	-	TRBD2	CASKPLQFSGGRTDTQYF	TGTGCCAGCAAACCTCTACAATTTAGCGGGGGACGCACAGATACGCAGTATTTT
TRBV7-9	TRBJ1-1	few	TRBD1	CASSLEGQGAFF	TGTGCCAGCAGCTTAGAAGGACAGGGCGCTTTCTTT
TRBV6-1	TRBJ2-7	-	-	CASRPGVPGGYEQYF	TGTGCCAGCAGACCGGGAGTCCCGGGCGGCTACGAGCAGTACTTC
TRBV10-2	TRBJ2-7	-	TRBD2	CASEASGAYEQYF	TGCGCCAGCGAGGCTAGCGGGGCTTACGAGCAGTACTTC
TRBV11-2	TRBJ1-4	-	-	CASSLGTALGGNEKLFF	TGTGCCAGCAGCTTAGGGACGGCGCTGGGGGGTAATGAAAAACTGTTTTTT
TRBV21-1	TRBJ2-3	-	-	CASSNGTRRIDTQYF	TGTGCCAGCAGCAATGGGACACGTCGAATAGATACGCAGTATTTT
TRBV5-5	TRBJ1-2	-	-	CASSRGWNYGYTF	TGTGCCAGCAGCCGAGGGTGGAACTATGGCTACACCTTC
TRBV2	TRBJ2-6	-	TRBD1	CASTGQARQGANVLTF	TGTGCCAGCACGGGACAGGCCCGGCAGGGGGCCAACGTCCTGACTTTC
TRBV12-3/TRBV12-4	TRBJ1-1	-	-	CASSLASRAEAFF	TGTGCCAGCAGTTTAGCGTCCCGGGCTGAAGCTTTCTTT
TRBV21-1	TRBJ2-2	-	-	CASSNRNLDTGELFF	TGTGCCAGCAGCAACAGGAATTTGGACACCGGGGAGCTGTTTTTT
TRBV7-3	TRBJ2-1	few	-	CASSLDWQGTREQFF	TGTGCCAGCAGCTTAGATTGGCAGGGGACCAGGGAGCAGTTCTTC
TRBV6-4	TRBJ2-1	-	TRBD1	CASSGNRGRDEQFF	TGTGCCAGCAGTGGAAACAGGGGGCGGGATGAGCAGTTCTTC
TRBV7-2	TRBJ1-5	-	-	CASSSGTLGNQPQHF	TGTGCCAGCAGCTCCGGGACATTGGGCAATCAGCCCCAGCATTTT
TRBV2	TRBJ1-6	-	-	CASSELGLSGPLHF	TGTGCCAGCAGTGAACTGGGGCTAAGTGGGCCCCTCCACTTT
TRBV5-8	TRBJ1-5	-	-	CASSLGQSHQPQHF	TGTGCCAGCAGCTTGGGTCAGTCCCATCAGCCCCAGCATTTT
TRBV6-5	TRBJ2-1	-	TRBD1	CASSLKGAFNEQFF	TGTGCCAGCAGTTTGAAGGGGGCCTTCAATGAGCAGTTCTTC
TRBV30	TRBJ1-6	-	-	CAWRAGGANSPLHF	TGTGCCTGGAGGGCGGGGGGGGCGAATTCACCCCTCCACTTT
TRBV25-1	TRBJ1-1	-	TRBD1	CASSAGGRGEAFF	TGTGCCAGCAGTGCAGGGGGGCGCGGTGAAGCTTTCTTT
TRBV4-3	TRBJ2-3	once	-	CASSQGAFTDTQYF	TGCGCCAGCAGCCAAGGGGCGTTCACAGATACGCAGTATTTT
TRBV29-1	TRBJ1-1	-	-	CSVEGGLGNTEAFF	TGCAGCGTTGAAGGGGGACTGGGGAACACTGAAGCTTTCTTT
TRBV12-3/TRBV12-4	TRBJ2-7	-	-	CASRGGKTYEQYF	TGTGCCAGCAGAGGAGGGAAGACCTACGAGCAGTACTTC
TRBV7-9	TRBJ2-5	-	TRBD2	CASSLVSSGGIQETQYF	TGTGCCAGCAGCTTAGTGAGTAGCGGGGGTATCCAAGAGACCCAGTACTTC
TRBV6-6	TRBJ1-4	once	TRBD1	CASSSADRVEEKLFF	TGTGCCAGCAGTTCCGCCGACAGGGTAGAAGAAAAACTGTTTTTT